The present entry profiles one T cell receptor (beta chain) with its context. Its antigen is unidentified. Isolation recovered at least 6 million PBMCs from every sample. PCR was performed a second time for about 7 to 11 cycles using a sample-barcoded 5' primer and a J-beta primer mix. TCRdb passed the 5' RACE reads through MiXCR, listing each CDR3 protein once. The table records more than 800,000 distinct CDR3 sequences, over 35% of them present only once. The data belong to a study of blood T cells in healthy people across ages. This CDR3 is built from 14 residues. Looked up from germline, CDR1 is DFQATT and CDR2 is SNEGSKA (reference sequence). Trimming pared 4 bases from V and 8 bases from J, leaving 18 bases between. Study results and caveats: Relative to aged donors, long-lived donors carried more naive CD4+ cells and displayed higher diversity. No conclusive comparison of naive versus antigen-experienced cells was possible with unsorted PBMCs.

This receptor was taken from a woman aged 60-75 years in good health. The chain combines TRBV20-1 with TRBJ2-1, with a weak D call TRBD2 (6 bases). Sequences were obtained from blood. CDR3 DNA: TGCAGTGCTATGCGGGGCCAAGGACGGGATGAGCAGTTCTTC. Protein sequence: CSAMRGQGRDEQFF.